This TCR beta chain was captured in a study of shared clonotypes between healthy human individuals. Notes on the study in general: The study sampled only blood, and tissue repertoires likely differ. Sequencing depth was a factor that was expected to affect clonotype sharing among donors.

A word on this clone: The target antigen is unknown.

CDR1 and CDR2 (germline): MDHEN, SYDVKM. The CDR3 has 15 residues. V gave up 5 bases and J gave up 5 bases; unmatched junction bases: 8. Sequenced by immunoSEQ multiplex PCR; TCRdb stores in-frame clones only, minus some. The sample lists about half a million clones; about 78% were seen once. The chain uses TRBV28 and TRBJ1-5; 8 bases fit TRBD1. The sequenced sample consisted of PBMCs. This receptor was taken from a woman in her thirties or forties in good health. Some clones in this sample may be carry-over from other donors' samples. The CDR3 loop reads CASSIRQGSDQPQHF. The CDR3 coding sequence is TGTGCCAGCAGTATTCGACAGGGGTCAGATCAGCCCCAGCATTTT.